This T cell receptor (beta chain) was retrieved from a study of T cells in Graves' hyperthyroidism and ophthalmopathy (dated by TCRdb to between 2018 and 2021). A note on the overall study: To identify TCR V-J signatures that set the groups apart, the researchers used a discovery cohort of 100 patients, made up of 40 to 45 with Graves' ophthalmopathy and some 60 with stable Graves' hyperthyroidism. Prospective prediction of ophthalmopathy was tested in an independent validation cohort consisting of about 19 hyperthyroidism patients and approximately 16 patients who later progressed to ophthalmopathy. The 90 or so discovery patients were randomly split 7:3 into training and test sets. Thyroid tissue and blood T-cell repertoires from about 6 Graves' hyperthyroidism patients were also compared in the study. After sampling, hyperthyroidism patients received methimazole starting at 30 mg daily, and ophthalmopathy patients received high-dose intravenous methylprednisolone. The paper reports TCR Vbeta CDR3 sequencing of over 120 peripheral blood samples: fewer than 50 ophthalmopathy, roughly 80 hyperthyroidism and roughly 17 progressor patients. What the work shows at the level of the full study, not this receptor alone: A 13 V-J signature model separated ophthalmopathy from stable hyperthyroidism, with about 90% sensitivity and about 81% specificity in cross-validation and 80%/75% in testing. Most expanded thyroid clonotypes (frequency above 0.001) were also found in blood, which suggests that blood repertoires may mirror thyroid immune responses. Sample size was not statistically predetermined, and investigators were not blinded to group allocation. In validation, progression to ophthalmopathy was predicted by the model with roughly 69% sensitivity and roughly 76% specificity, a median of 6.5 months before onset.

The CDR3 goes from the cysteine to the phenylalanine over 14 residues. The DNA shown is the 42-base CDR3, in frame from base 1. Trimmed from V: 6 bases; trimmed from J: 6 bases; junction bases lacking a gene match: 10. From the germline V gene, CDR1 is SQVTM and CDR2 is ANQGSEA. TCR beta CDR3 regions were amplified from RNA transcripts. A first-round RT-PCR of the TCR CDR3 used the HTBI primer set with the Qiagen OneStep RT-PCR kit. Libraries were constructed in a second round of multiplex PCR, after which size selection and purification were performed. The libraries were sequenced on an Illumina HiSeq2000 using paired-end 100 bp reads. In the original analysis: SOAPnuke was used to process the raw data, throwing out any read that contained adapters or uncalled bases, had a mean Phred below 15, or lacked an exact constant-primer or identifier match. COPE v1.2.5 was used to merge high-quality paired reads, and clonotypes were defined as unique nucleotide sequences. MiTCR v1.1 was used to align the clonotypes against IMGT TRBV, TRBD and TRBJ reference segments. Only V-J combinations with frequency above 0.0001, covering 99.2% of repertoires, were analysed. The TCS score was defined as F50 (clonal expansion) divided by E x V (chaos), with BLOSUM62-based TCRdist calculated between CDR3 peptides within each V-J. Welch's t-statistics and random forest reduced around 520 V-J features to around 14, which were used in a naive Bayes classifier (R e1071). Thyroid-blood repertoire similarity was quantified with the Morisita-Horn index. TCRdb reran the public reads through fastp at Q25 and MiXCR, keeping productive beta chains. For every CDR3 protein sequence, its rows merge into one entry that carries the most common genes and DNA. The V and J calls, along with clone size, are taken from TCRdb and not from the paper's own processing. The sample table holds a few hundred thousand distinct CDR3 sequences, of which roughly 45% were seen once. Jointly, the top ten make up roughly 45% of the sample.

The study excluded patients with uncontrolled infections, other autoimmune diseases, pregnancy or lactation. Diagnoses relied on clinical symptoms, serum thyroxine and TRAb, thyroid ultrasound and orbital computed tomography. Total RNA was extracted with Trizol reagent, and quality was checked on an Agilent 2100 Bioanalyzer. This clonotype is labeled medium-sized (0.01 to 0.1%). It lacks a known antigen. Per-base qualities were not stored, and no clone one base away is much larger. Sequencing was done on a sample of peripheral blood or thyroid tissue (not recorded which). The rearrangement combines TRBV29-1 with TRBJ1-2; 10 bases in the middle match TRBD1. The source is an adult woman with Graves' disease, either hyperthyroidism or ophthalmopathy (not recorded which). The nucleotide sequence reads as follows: TGCAGCGTCAACAAACCCGGGACAGGGGATGGCTACACCTTC. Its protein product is CSVNKPGTGDGYTF.